This is a list of T cell receptor beta chains from one sample in a study of shared clonotypes between healthy human individuals. Some clones are missing from TCRdb's copy, which holds only in-frame ones; the method was immunoSEQ multiplex PCR. The sample holds 1.6 million or so clones; less than 99% are singletons and the top ten take 0.36%. The material sequenced was naive CD4+ T cells sorted from blood. These receptor sequences come from a man aged 30-40 years in good health. CDR3s include the opening cysteine and the closing phenylalanine or tryptophan. A D gene is named only where the DNA matches it firmly. Clone sizes are given selectively: once, few, many, or a class where the clone is expanded.

TRBD1	-	TRBJ1-2	TRBV10-2	CASSGPDRGNRGYTF	TGCGCCAGCAGTGGCCCAGACAGGGGAAATCGTGGCTACACCTTC
TRBD1	-	TRBJ1-1	TRBV2	CASSAGQGLGTEAFF	TGTGCCAGCAGTGCTGGACAGGGGTTGGGCACTGAAGCTTTCTTT
-	-	TRBJ2-7	TRBV10-3	CAISAGVSSYEQYF	TGTGCCATCAGTGCAGGGGTCAGCTCCTACGAGCAGTACTTC
-	-	TRBJ2-1	TRBV7-2	CASSLRFDNGYNEQFF	TGTGCCAGCAGCCTAAGATTCGACAACGGATACAATGAGCAGTTCTTC
-	-	TRBJ1-4	TRBV10-3	CAISESWEKLFF	TGTGCCATCAGTGAGTCTTGGGAAAAACTGTTTTTT
-	-	TRBJ1-1	TRBV9	CASSVEITTEAFF	TGTGCCAGCAGCGTAGAAATAACCACTGAAGCTTTCTTT
-	-	TRBJ1-4	TRBV28	CAINTGLQGEKLFF	TGTGCCATCAATACGGGCCTTCAAGGGGAAAAACTGTTTTTT
-	-	TRBJ2-1	TRBV21-1	CASRLTSGIHNEQFF	TGTGCCAGCAGATTGACTAGCGGGATACACAATGAGCAGTTCTTC
TRBD2	-	TRBJ2-1	TRBV30	CAWSKGGSYNEQFF	TGTGCCTGGAGCAAGGGCGGGAGCTACAATGAGCAGTTCTTC
-	-	TRBJ2-1	TRBV5-5	CASSSAHGSSYNEQFF	TGTGCCAGCAGCTCGGCCCACGGGAGCTCCTACAATGAGCAGTTCTTC
-	-	TRBJ2-3	TRBV9	CASSVDPLGAGGGSTDTQYF	TGTGCCAGCAGCGTAGACCCCCTGGGGGCTGGGGGGGGGAGCACAGATACGCAGTATTTT
-	-	TRBJ2-7	TRBV5-6	CASSSMYEQYF	TGTGCCAGCAGCTCCATGTACGAGCAGTACTTC
-	-	TRBJ2-7	TRBV6-6	CASSYSRTVTYEQYF	TGTGCCAGCAGTTACTCTCGGACAGTCACCTACGAGCAGTACTTC
-	-	TRBJ2-1	TRBV5-5	CASSRHGTNLNEQFF	TGTGCCAGCAGCCGACACGGGACAAACCTAAATGAGCAGTTCTTC
-	once	TRBJ2-5	TRBV1	CTSSHLRTSGSRETQYF	TGCACCAGCAGCCACCTAAGGACTAGCGGGAGCAGGGAGACCCAGTACTTC
TRBD1	-	TRBJ1-1	TRBV18	CASSHNRGGTEAFF	TGTGCCAGCTCACACAACAGGGGCGGCACTGAAGCTTTCTTT
TRBD1	-	TRBJ1-1	TRBV11-1	CASSARTGISEAFF	TGTGCCAGCAGCGCCAGGACAGGGATTTCTGAAGCTTTCTTT
-	-	TRBJ2-2	TRBV21-1	CASSKAKLDLAGELFF	TGTGCCAGCAGCAAAGCGAAGCTCGACTTAGCCGGGGAGCTGTTTTTT
-	-	TRBJ2-7	TRBV5-5	CASSLARPPYEQYF	TGTGCCAGCAGCTTGGCCCGACCCCCCTACGAGCAGTACTTC
-	-	TRBJ2-7	TRBV20-1	CSAPQGTQYF	TGCAGTGCACCGCAGGGTACACAGTACTTC
-	-	TRBJ2-7	TRBV5-4	CASSPARLDSSEQYF	TGTGCCAGCAGCCCCGCACGATTGGACAGCTCCGAGCAGTACTTC
-	-	TRBJ2-5	TRBV9	CASSVERGSGETQYF	TGTGCCAGCAGCGTAGAGAGAGGGTCAGGAGAGACCCAGTACTTC
-	-	TRBJ1-3	TRBV5-4	CASSFGGAVSGNTIYF	TGTGCCAGCAGCTTCGGAGGGGCCGTCTCTGGAAACACCATATATTTT
-	-	TRBJ1-4	TRBV9	CASSPIGREKLFF	TGTGCCAGCAGTCCCATAGGGCGTGAAAAACTGTTTTTT
-	-	TRBJ2-2	TRBV7-6	CASSLGPSWNTGELFF	TGTGCCAGCAGCTTAGGCCCCAGCTGGAACACCGGGGAGCTGTTTTTT
TRBD1	-	TRBJ2-7	TRBV5-4	CASSKGQGNTEQYF	TGTGCCAGCAGCAAGGGACAGGGGAATACCGAGCAGTACTTC
TRBD2	-	TRBJ2-1	TRBV2	CASSEFGGGSHNEQFF	TGTGCCAGCAGTGAATTTGGCGGGGGGTCCCACAATGAGCAGTTCTTC
-	once	TRBJ2-5	TRBV19	CASSDLQGQETQYF	TGTGCCAGTAGTGACTTACAGGGACAAGAGACCCAGTACTTC
-	-	TRBJ2-3	TRBV5-4	CASSLDQRNTQYF	TGTGCCAGCAGCTTGGATCAACGAAATACGCAGTATTTT
-	-	TRBJ2-7	TRBV7-9	CASSPAGVVEQYF	TGTGCCAGCAGCCCCGCAGGGGTGGTCGAGCAGTACTTC
-	-	TRBJ2-1	TRBV7-2	CASSSMTLATQFF	TGTGCCAGCAGCTCCATGACCTTGGCCACGCAGTTCTTC
TRBD2	-	TRBJ2-7	TRBV28	CASRPRGGREGPDEQYF	TGTGCCAGCAGACCCCGCGGAGGGCGGGAGGGCCCCGACGAGCAGTACTTC
TRBD1	-	TRBJ1-2	TRBV6-5	CASKLYDRGYGYTF	TGTGCCAGCAAACTGTACGACAGGGGCTATGGCTACACCTTC
TRBD2	-	TRBJ2-3	TRBV7-8	CASSPGTSGDTDTQYF	TGTGCCAGCAGCCCCGGGACTAGCGGGGACACAGATACGCAGTATTTT
TRBD1	-	TRBJ2-1	TRBV18	CASSPGQSSYNEQFF	TGTGCCAGCTCACCGGGACAGAGCTCCTACAATGAGCAGTTCTTC
-	-	TRBJ2-1	TRBV9	CASSVYVGNEQFF	TGTGCCAGCAGCGTATACGTCGGAAATGAGCAGTTCTTC
-	-	TRBJ1-1	TRBV5-1	CASSLQGDTEAFF	TGCGCCAGCAGCTTACAGGGAGACACTGAAGCTTTCTTT
TRBD1	-	TRBJ2-7	TRBV4-1	CASSQDQVGPGGSYEQYF	TGCGCCAGCAGCCAAGATCAGGTGGGGCCAGGGGGCTCCTACGAGCAGTACTTC
TRBD1	once	TRBJ2-1	TRBV5-1	CASSPWTGRDEQFF	TGCGCCAGCAGCCCGTGGACAGGTAGGGATGAGCAGTTCTTC
-	-	TRBJ2-7	TRBV7-9	CASSSLYEQYF	TGTGCCAGCAGCTCCCTGTACGAGCAGTACTTC
TRBD2	-	TRBJ2-2	TRBV7-9	CASSRTTSGGTGELFF	TGTGCCAGCAGCCGGACCACTAGCGGGGGCACCGGGGAGCTGTTTTTT
-	-	TRBJ2-7	TRBV11-2	CASSQGGGYEQYF	TGTGCCAGCAGCCAAGGAGGGGGCTACGAGCAGTACTTC
-	-	TRBJ1-1	TRBV5-1	CASSLVGLGHPNTEAFF	TGCGCCAGCAGCTTGGTTGGGCTGGGACATCCGAACACTGAAGCTTTCTTT